The rows below give T cell receptor beta chains drawn from one sample of a study of OX40 agonist ivuxolimab in advanced cancers. Generated by immunoSEQ multiplex PCR, the TCRdb table keeps only in-frame clones and is missing some. The sample has approximately 33,000 clones, more than 85% seen once; the top ten hold around 39%. This specimen was CD4+ or CD8+ T cells sorted from blood, taken in a trial of the OX40 agonist ivuxolimab. The receptor set was obtained from an adult with an advanced solid tumor such as melanoma, head and neck, liver or kidney cancer. The CDR3 runs from the conserved cysteine through the conserved F or W. D genes are given only for firm matches. Clone sizes are given selectively: once, few, many, or a class where the clone is expanded.

TRBV11-2,14,NA,TRBJ2-7,NA,CASSLSRGDYEQYF,TGTGCCAGCAGCCTGTCTCGGGGTGATTACGAGCAGTACTTC
TRBV28,12,NA,TRBJ2-7,NA,CASSSDTYEQYF,TGTGCCAGCAGCTCAGACACCTACGAGCAGTACTTC
TRBV5-6,11,TRBD1,TRBJ1-1,few,CASSLGGIAFF,TGTGCCAGCAGCCTAGGGGGCATCGCTTTCTTT
TRBV7-6,17,TRBD1,TRBJ1-2,NA,CASSLTSGGQGYYGYTF,TGTGCCAGCAGCTTAACTTCGGGGGGACAGGGGTACTATGGCTACACCTTC
TRBV9,16,NA,TRBJ2-3,NA,CASSVGREITTDTQYF,TGTGCCAGCAGCGTAGGCCGAGAAATCACCACAGATACGCAGTATTTT
TRBV9,18,TRBD2,TRBJ2-2,NA,CASSVDTSGRASPGELFF,TGTGCCAGCAGCGTAGATACTAGCGGGAGGGCGAGCCCCGGGGAGCTGTTTTTT
TRBV6-5,15,NA,TRBJ2-7,NA,CASTPARAFIYEQYF,TGTGCCAGCACACCGGCCAGGGCTTTTATCTACGAGCAGTACTTC
TRBV5-1,12,NA,TRBJ2-7,NA,CASRGTAYEQYF,TGCGCCAGTCGGGGGACAGCTTACGAGCAGTACTTC
TRBV19,16,TRBD2,TRBJ2-3,NA,CASSPQLAGGPDTQYF,TGTGCCAGTAGTCCTCAACTAGCGGGAGGGCCAGATACGCAGTATTTT
TRBV27,16,TRBD1,TRBJ2-7,NA,CAPGTHSRQGVYEQYF,TGTGCCCCCGGAACCCACAGTAGGCAGGGGGTTTACGAGCAGTACTTC
TRBV5-4,16,NA,TRBJ2-7,NA,CARTINERTAIYEQYF,TGTGCCAGGACGATAAATGAAAGGACCGCGATCTACGAGCAGTACTTC
TRBV4-3,17,TRBD1,TRBJ2-6,NA,CASSQKSDRAGANVLTF,TGCGCCAGCAGCCAAAAGTCCGACAGGGCTGGGGCCAACGTCCTGACTTTC
TRBV2,16,TRBD1,TRBJ2-7,NA,CASGTTTGGRTYEQYF,TGTGCCAGCGGAACGACCACAGGGGGCCGTACCTACGAGCAGTACTTC
TRBV27,12,TRBD1,TRBJ2-7,NA,CASSHGTGEQYF,TGTGCCAGCAGCCACGGGACAGGCGAGCAGTACTTC
TRBV10-2,15,NA,TRBJ1-3,many,CASSPQVDSGNTIYF,TGCGCCAGCAGTCCCCAGGTAGACTCTGGAAACACCATATATTTT
TRBV4-3,18,NA,TRBJ1-3,NA,CASSQDLWGETSGNTIYF,TGCGCCAGCAGCCAAGATCTATGGGGGGAAACCTCTGGAAACACCATATATTTT
TRBV18,14,NA,TRBJ1-5,few,CASSKRDSNQPQHF,TGTGCCAGCTCAAAAAGAGATAGCAATCAGCCCCAGCATTTT
TRBV5-1,15,NA,TRBJ1-3,NA,CASSPLGLIGNTIYF,TGCGCCAGCAGCCCCCTCGGATTGATAGGAAACACCATATATTTT
TRBV14,15,TRBD1,TRBJ2-3,NA,CASSPRQGGTDTQYF,TGTGCCAGCAGCCCCCGACAGGGTGGTACAGATACGCAGTATTTT
TRBV4-3,17,TRBD2,TRBJ2-2,NA,CASSQDQWDYITGELFF,TGCGCCAGCAGCCAAGATCAATGGGACTACATCACCGGGGAGCTGTTTTTT
TRBV9,15,NA,TRBJ1-2,NA,CASSPGPLANYGYTF,TGTGCCAGCAGCCCTGGGCCCTTAGCTAACTATGGCTACACCTTC
TRBV28,15,TRBD1,TRBJ2-7,NA,CASSTSDRDSYEQYF,TGTGCCAGCAGTACCTCAGACAGGGACTCCTACGAGCAGTACTTC
TRBV30,11,NA,TRBJ2-7,NA,CAWTISYEQYF,TGTGCCTGGACTATTTCCTACGAGCAGTACTTC
TRBV27,18,TRBD2,TRBJ2-2,NA,CASSLLGAAGGDTGELFF,TGTGCCAGCAGTTTATTAGGAGCAGCGGGAGGCGATACCGGGGAGCTGTTTTTT
TRBV7-8,14,NA,TRBJ1-6,NA,CASKRGGLNSPLHF,TGTGCCAGCAAAAGAGGGGGTCTCAATTCACCCCTCCACTTT
TRBV4-2,16,TRBD2,TRBJ2-2,NA,CASSPRTSANTGELFF,TGTGCCAGCAGCCCTCGGACTAGCGCTAACACCGGGGAGCTGTTTTTT
TRBV14,15,NA,TRBJ2-7,NA,CASSQDMGLSYEQYF,TGTGCCAGCAGCCAAGATATGGGGCTCTCCTACGAGCAGTACTTC
TRBV7-6,17,NA,TRBJ2-7,NA,CASSLSGVTTGTYEQYF,TGTGCCAGCAGCTTAAGTGGGGTCACGACAGGAACCTACGAGCAGTACTTC
TRBV6-5,15,NA,TRBJ1-6,NA,CASSYYRERDSPLHF,TGTGCCAGCAGTTACTATCGGGAAAGGGATTCACCCCTCCACTTT
TRBV4-1,15,NA,TRBJ1-1,NA,CASSQEPQGGTEAFF,TGCGCCAGCAGCCAAGAGCCTCAAGGGGGGACTGAAGCTTTCTTT
TRBV7-9,16,TRBD2,TRBJ2-1,NA,CASSQYSGNIGVEQFF,TGTGCCAGCAGCCAATATAGCGGGAATATTGGGGTTGAGCAGTTCTTC
TRBV27,17,NA,TRBJ2-1,NA,CASSLLRGPDVYNEQFF,TGTGCCAGCAGTTTATTAAGGGGACCGGACGTCTACAATGAGCAGTTCTTC
TRBV29-1,15,TRBD2,TRBJ2-2,NA,CSVEGLAENTGELFF,TGCAGCGTTGAAGGTCTAGCGGAGAACACCGGGGAGCTGTTTTTT
TRBV28,15,NA,TRBJ2-6,NA,CASSFTVSGANVLTF,TGTGCCAGCAGTTTTACGGTGAGTGGGGCCAACGTCCTGACTTTC
TRBV6-5,15,TRBD2,TRBJ2-7,NA,CASSLGGGSSYEQYF,TGTGCCAGCAGTCTAGGTGGCGGGAGCTCCTACGAGCAGTACTTC
TRBV7-3,14,TRBD2,TRBJ2-1,NA,CASNIRDYYNEQFF,TGTGCCAGCAACATCCGGGACTACTACAATGAGCAGTTCTTC
TRBV4-1,17,TRBD2,TRBJ2-1,NA,CASSPHPASGRGNEQFF,TGCGCCAGCAGCCCACACCCGGCTAGCGGGAGGGGCAATGAGCAGTTCTTC
TRBV18,15,NA,TRBJ2-7,NA,CASSPRTALPGEQYF,TGTGCCAGCTCACCGCGGACGGCCCTCCCTGGTGAGCAGTACTTC
TRBV30,12,NA,TRBJ2-1,NA,CAWSVPANEQFF,TGTGCCTGGAGTGTTCCCGCAAATGAGCAGTTCTTC
TRBV4-1,14,NA,TRBJ2-7,NA,CASSPTDPSYEQYF,TGCGCCAGCAGCCCCACGGATCCCTCCTACGAGCAGTACTTC
TRBV11-1,15,TRBD2,TRBJ2-3,NA,CASSHTSGGADTQYF,TGTGCCAGCAGCCATACTAGCGGCGGGGCAGATACGCAGTATTTT
TRBV5-1,16,TRBD2,TRBJ2-1,NA,CASKYREGLSYNEQFF,TGCGCCAGCAAATACCGGGAGGGCCTATCCTACAATGAGCAGTTCTTC
TRBV30,14,NA,TRBJ2-1,NA,CAWSIKGDVNEQFF,TGTGCCTGGAGTATAAAGGGGGATGTTAATGAGCAGTTCTTC
TRBV27,12,NA,TRBJ1-1,NA,CASKRGNTEAFF,TGTGCCAGCAAACGGGGGAACACTGAAGCTTTCTTT
TRBV7-6,16,TRBD2,TRBJ2-1,NA,CASSSGLAGGPYEQFF,TGTGCCAGCAGCTCGGGACTAGCGGGAGGGCCCTATGAGCAGTTCTTC
TRBV4-3,14,NA,TRBJ2-5,NA,CASSQERTEETQYF,TGCGCCAGCAGCCAGGAGAGGACAGAAGAGACCCAGTACTTC
TRBV7-9,14,TRBD1,TRBJ1-1,NA,CASSLEQGITEAFF,TGTGCCAGCAGCTTGGAACAGGGGATCACTGAAGCTTTCTTT
TRBV27,15,TRBD2,TRBJ2-7,NA,CASSLRDYGSNEQYF,TGTGCCAGCAGTTTGCGGGACTACGGGTCCAACGAGCAGTACTTC
TRBV6-6,13,NA,TRBJ1-4,NA,CASTLRGGEKLFF,TGTGCCAGCACCCTAAGGGGTGGGGAAAAACTGTTTTTT